The rows below give T cell receptor beta chains drawn from one sample of a study of T-cell memory formation after mild COVID-19. TCRdb itself ran the 5' RACE reads through MiXCR, one entry per CDR3 protein. The sample lists more than 450,000 distinct CDR3 sequences, about 20% occurring once. What was sequenced was PBMCs or a T cell subset sorted from them (not recorded which). These TCRs come from an adult woman who had mild COVID-19 (a few samples of this study predate the infection). Cell type and time point are not known. The CDR3 runs from the conserved cysteine through the conserved F or W. Fields, in order: V gene, J gene, CDR3 protein.

>TRBV12-3/TRBV12-4|TRBJ2-5
CASSPPAGSRETQYF
>TRBV9|TRBJ1-6
CASSVEGSSPLHF
>TRBV15|TRBJ2-3
CATSRDTSADTQYF
>TRBV18|TRBJ1-5
CASSPLGNRQGGQPQHF
>TRBV24-1|TRBJ2-3
CATGPSGTGGTDTQYF
>TRBV29-1|TRBJ2-1
CSVERDTAYNEQFF
>TRBV7-8|TRBJ2-1
CASSFKGGYNEQFF
>TRBV12-3/TRBV12-4|TRBJ2-7
CASSLSGDKRIEQYF
>TRBV24-1|TRBJ2-1
CATSDPRDPDREQFF
>TRBV7-7|TRBJ2-5
CASSFDRGSQETQYF
>TRBV9|TRBJ2-7
CASSVEKGSIAHEQYF
>TRBV4-1|TRBJ1-2
CASSQEPRTNYGYTF